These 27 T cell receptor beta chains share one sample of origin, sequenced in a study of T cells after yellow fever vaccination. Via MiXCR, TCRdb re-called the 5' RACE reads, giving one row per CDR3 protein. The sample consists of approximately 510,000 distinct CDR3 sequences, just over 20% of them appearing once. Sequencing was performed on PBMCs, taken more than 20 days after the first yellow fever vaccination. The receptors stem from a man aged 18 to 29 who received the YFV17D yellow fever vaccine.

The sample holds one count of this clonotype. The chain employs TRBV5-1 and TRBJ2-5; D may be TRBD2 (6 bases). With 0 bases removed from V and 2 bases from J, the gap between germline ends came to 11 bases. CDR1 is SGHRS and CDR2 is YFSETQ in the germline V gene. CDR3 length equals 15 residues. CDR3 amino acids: CASSLDSRGQETQYF. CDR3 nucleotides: TGCGCCAGCAGCTTGGATTCCCGGGGGCAAGAGACCCAGTACTTC.

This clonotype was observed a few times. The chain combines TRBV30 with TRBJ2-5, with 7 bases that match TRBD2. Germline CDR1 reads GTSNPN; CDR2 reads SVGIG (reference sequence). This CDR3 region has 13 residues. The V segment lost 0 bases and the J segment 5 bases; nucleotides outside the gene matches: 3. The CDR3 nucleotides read TGTGCCTGGAGTGTTCAGGGAGGGGAGACCCAGTACTTC. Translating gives CAWSVQGGETQYF.

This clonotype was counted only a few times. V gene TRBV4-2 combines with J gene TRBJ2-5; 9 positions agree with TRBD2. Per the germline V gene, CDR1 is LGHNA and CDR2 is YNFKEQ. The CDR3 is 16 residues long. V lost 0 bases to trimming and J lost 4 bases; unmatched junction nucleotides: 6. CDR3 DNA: TGTGCCAGCAGCCAAGATCTGCGGGGGGGCGGAGAGACCCAGTACTTC. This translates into CASSQDLRGGGETQYF.

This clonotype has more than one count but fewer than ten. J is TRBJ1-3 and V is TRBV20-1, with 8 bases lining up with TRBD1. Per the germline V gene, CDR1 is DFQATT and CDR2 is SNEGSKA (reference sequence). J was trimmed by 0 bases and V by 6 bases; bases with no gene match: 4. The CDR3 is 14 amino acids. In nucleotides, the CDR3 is TGCAGTGCCACCGACAGGGGCTCTGGAAACACCATATATTTT. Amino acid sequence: CSATDRGSGNTIYF.

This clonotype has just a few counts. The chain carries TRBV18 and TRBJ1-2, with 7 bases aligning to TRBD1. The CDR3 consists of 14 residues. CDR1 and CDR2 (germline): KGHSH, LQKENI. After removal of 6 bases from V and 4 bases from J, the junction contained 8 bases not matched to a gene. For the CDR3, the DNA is TGTGCCAGCTCCCCCGGGACAGACGTCTATGGCTACACCTTC. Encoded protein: CASSPGTDVYGYTF.

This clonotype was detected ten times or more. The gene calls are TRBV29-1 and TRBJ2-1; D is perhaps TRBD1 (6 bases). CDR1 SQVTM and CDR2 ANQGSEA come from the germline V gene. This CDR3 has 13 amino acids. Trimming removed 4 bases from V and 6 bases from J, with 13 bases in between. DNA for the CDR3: TGCAGCGTTGGACAGGCTCTCCGCAATGAGCAGTTCTTC. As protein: CSVGQALRNEQFF.

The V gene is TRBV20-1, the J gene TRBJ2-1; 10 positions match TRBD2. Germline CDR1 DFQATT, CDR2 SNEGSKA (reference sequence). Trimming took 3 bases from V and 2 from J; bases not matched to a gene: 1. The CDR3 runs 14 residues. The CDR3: CSARSGGAYNEQFF. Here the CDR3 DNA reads TGCAGTGCTAGGAGCGGGGGGGCCTACAATGAGCAGTTCTTC.

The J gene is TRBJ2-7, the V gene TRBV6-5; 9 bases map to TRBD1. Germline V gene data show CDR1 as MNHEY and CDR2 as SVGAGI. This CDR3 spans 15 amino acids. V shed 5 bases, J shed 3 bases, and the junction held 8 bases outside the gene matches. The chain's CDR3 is CASSPQRGQGYEQYV. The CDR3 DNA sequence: TGTGCCAGCAGTCCTCAACGGGGACAGGGCTACGAGCAGTACGTC.

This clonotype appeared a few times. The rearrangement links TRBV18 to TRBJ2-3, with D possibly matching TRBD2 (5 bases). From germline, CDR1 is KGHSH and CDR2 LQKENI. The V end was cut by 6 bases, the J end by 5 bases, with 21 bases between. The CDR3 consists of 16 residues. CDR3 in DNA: TGTGCCAGCTCCCCCTCGGTCGGGAAGGCAGGAGATACGCAGTATTTT. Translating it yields CASSPSVGKAGDTQYF.

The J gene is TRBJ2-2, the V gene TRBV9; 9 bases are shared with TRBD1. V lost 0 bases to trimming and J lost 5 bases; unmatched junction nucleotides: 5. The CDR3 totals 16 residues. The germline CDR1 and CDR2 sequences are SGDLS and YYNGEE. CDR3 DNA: TGTGCCAGCAGCGTAGGGGACAGGGTAAAGACCGGGGAGCTGTTTTTT. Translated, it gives CASSVGDRVKTGELFF.

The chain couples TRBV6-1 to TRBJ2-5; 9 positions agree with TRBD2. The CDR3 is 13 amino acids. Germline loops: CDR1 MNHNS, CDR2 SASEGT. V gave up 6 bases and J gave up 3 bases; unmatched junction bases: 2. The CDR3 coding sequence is TGTGCCAGCAGAGCGGGGGGTGAAGAGACCCAGTACTTC. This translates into CASRAGGEETQYF.

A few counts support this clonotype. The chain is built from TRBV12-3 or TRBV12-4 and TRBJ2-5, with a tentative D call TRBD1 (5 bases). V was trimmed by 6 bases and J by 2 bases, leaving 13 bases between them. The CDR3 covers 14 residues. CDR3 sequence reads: CASSPLDSQETQYF. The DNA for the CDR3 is TGTGCCAGCAGCCCCCTAGACAGTCAAGAGACCCAGTACTTC.

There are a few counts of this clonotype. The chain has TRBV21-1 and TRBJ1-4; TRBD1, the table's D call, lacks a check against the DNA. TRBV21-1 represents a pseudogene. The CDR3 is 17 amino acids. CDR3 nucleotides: TGTGCCAGCAGCTTCCAGGGGGATCCGGGCACTAATGAAAAACTGTTTTTT. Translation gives CASSFQGDPGTNEKLFF.

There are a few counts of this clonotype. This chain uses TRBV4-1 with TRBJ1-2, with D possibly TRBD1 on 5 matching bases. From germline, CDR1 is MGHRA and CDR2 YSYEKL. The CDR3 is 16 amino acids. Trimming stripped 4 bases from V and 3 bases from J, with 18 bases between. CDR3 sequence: CASSPWTRAEYYGYTF. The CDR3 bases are TGCGCCAGCAGCCCCTGGACACGCGCGGAATACTATGGCTACACCTTC.

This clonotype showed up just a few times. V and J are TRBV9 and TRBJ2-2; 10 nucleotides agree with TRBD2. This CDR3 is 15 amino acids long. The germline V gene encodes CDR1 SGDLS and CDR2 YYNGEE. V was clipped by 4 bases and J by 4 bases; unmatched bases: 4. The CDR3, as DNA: TGTGCCAGCAGCCCTCGACTAGCGGGCACCGGGGAGCTGTTTTTT. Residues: CASSPRLAGTGELFF.

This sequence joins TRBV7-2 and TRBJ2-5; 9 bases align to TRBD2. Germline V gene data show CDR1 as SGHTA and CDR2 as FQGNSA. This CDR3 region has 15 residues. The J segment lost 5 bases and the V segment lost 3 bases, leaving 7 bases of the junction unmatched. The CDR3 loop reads CASSFQRGAGETQYF. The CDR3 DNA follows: TGTGCCAGCAGCTTCCAGCGGGGGGCAGGGGAGACCCAGTACTTC. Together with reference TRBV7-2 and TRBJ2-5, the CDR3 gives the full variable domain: GAGVSQSPSNKVTEKGKDVELRCDPISGHTALYWYRQSLGQGLEFLIYFQGNSAPDKSGLPSDRFSAERTGGSVSTLTIQRTQQEDSAVYLCASSFQRGAGETQYFGPGTRLLVL.

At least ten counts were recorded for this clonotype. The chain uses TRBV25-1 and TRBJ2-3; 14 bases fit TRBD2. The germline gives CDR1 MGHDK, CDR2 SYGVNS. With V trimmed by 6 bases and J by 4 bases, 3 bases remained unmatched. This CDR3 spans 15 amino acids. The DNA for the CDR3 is TGTGCCAGCAGCAGGACTAGCGGGGGGTCAGATACGCAGTATTTT. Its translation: CASSRTSGGSDTQYF.

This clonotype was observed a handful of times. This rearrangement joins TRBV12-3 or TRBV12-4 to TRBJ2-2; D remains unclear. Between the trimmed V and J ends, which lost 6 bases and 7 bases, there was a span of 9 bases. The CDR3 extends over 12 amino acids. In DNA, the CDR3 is TGTGCCAGCAGGGGGTCCGTCGGGGAGCTGTTTTTT. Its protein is CASRGSVGELFF.

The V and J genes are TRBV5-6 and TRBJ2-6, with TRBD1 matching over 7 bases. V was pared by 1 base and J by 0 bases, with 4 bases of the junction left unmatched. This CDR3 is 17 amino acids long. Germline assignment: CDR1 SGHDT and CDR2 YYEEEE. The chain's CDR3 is CASSLMDRSSGANVLTF. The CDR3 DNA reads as TGTGCCAGCAGCTTGATGGACAGGAGCTCTGGGGCCAACGTCCTGACTTTC.

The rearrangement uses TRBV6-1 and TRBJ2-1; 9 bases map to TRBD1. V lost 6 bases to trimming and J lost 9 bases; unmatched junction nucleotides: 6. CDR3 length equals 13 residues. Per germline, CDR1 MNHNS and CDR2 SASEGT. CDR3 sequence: CASSQTGGGEQFF. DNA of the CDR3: TGTGCCAGCAGCCAGACAGGGGGTGGTGAGCAGTTCTTC.

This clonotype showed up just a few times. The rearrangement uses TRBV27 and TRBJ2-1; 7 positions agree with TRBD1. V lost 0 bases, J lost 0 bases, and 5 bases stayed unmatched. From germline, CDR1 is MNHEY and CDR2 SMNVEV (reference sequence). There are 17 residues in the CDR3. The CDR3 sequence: CASSLSLGQSSYNEQFF. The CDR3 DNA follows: TGTGCCAGCAGTTTATCGCTGGGACAGAGCTCCTACAATGAGCAGTTCTTC.

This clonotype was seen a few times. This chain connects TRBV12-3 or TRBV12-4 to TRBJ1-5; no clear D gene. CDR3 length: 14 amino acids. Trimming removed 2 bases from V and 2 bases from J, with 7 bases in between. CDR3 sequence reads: CASSLPGGNQPQHF. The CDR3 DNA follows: TGTGCCAGCAGTTTACCCGGGGGCAATCAGCCCCAGCATTTT.

The CDR3 region is CASSFLNLNQPQHF. In DNA, the CDR3 is TGTGCCAGCAGCTTCCTGAACCTCAATCAGCCCCAGCATTTT. The J gene is TRBJ1-5, the V gene TRBV12-3 or TRBV12-4; D remains unclear. Trimming removed 6 bases at V and 3 bases at J, with 12 bases between. This CDR3 has 14 residues.

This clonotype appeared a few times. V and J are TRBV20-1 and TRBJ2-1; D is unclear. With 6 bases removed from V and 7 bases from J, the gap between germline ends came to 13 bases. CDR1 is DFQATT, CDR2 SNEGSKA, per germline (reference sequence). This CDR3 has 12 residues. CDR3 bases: TGCAGTGCCCCGACGGGCCGGAATGAGCAGTTCTTC. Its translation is CSAPTGRNEQFF.

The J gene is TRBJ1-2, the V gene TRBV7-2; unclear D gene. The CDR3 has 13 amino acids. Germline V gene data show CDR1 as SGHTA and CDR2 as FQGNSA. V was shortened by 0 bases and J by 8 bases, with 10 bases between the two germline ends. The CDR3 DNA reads TGTGCCAGCAGCTTAGCGCGTGTTGGAGGCTACACCTTC. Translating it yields CASSLARVGGYTF.

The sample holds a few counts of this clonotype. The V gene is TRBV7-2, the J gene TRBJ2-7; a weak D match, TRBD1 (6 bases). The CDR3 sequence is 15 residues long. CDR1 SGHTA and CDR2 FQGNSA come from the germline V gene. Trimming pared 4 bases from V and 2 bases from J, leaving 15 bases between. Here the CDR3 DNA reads TGTGCCAGCAGCTCCCGCTCCAGGGGCCCCTACGAGCAGTACTTC. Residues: CASSSRSRGPYEQYF.

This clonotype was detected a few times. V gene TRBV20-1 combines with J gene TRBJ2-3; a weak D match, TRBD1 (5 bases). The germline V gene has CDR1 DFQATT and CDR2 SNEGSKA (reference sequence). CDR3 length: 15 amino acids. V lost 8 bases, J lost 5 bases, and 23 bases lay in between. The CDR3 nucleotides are TGCAGTTCATCCAAGATCACGTTTCAGGGAGATACGCAGTATTTT. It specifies CSSSKITFQGDTQYF.